This T cell receptor (beta chain) was obtained from a study of monozygotic twins with inflammatory bowel disease. The CDR3 has 13 residues. In germline, CDR1 is SGHDN, CDR2 FVKESK. Of note for this clonotype: No antigen is known for it.

Whole-study results and caveats: Repertoire similarity did not differ between concordant and discordant twins, possibly owing to limited power.

TCRdb reprocessed the 5' RACE reads, keeping one entry per CDR3 protein, no DNA. In total, the table holds about 300,000 distinct CDR3 sequences. The source of this sequence is a human donor with ulcerative colitis or Crohn's disease, or a healthy co-twin of an affected twin (not recorded which). The chain links TRBV14 to TRBJ1-6. Input material: blood. Here the CDR3 reads CASSQDEGRPLHF.